A selection of T cell receptor beta chains follows, all from one sample in a study of blood T cell repertoires in COVID-19. Assay used: immunoSEQ multiplex PCR; TCRdb lists only in-frame clones, some missing. The profile shows about 160,000 clones, 87% of them singletons. Sequenced: peripheral blood. The receptor set was obtained from an older woman with active or convalescent COVID-19. The CDR3 runs from the conserved cysteine through the conserved F or W. D genes are given only for firm matches. The size entry is marked missing in some rows and otherwise reads once, few, many or a size class.

TRBJ2-1,TRBV11-2,NA,few,TGTGCCAGCAGCTTATTCGGGGATGAGCAGTTCTTC,CASSLFGDEQFF
TRBJ2-3,TRBV5-1,NA,NA,TGCGCCAGCAGCTTTGTGGGAGAAGATACGCAGTATTTT,CASSFVGEDTQYF
TRBJ1-4,TRBV2,NA,NA,TGTGCCAGCAGTGTTTACAGGTCAACTAATGAAAAACTGTTTTTT,CASSVYRSTNEKLFF
TRBJ1-1,TRBV2,NA,NA,TGTGCCAGCACCACAGGGAAGACTGAAGCTTTCTTT,CASTTGKTEAFF
TRBJ2-7,TRBV2,TRBD1,NA,TGTGCCAGCAGCCGGGACAGCGACTACGTGGAGCAGTACTTC,CASSRDSDYVEQYF
TRBJ2-5,TRBV11-2,TRBD1,NA,TGTGCCAGCAGCTTATCCCAAATGGGACAGACAGTGACCCAGTACTTC,CASSLSQMGQTVTQYF
TRBJ2-1,TRBV6-2/TRBV6-3,NA,NA,TGTGCCAGCAGCTCCCCGGGAGACAGAGTTCGTAATGAGCAGTTCTTC,CASSSPGDRVRNEQFF
TRBJ1-6,TRBV12-3/TRBV12-4,NA,NA,TGTGCCAGCAGTTTTACGTTCAGGTCACCCCTCCACTTT,CASSFTFRSPLHF
TRBJ1-4,TRBV6-2/TRBV6-3,NA,few,TGTGCCAGCACCCCTTTCGGGGTTCTGAGTGAAAAACTGTTTTTT,CASTPFGVLSEKLFF
TRBJ2-2,TRBV10-2,NA,NA,TGCGCCAGCAGTGTGGCAGGAGGTGGGAGGGAGCTGTTTTTT,CASSVAGGGRELFF
TRBJ1-5,TRBV4-1,TRBD1,NA,TGCGCCAGCAGCCGGGACAGAATTAGCAATCAGCCCCAGCATTTT,CASSRDRISNQPQHF
TRBJ1-5,TRBV9,NA,NA,TGTGCCAGCAGCGGGGAGGAGGTCCTAAGGCAGCCCCAGCATTTT,CASSGEEVLRQPQHF
TRBJ1-4,TRBV3-1/TRBV3-2,NA,NA,TGTGCCAGCAGCGCAACAGGGAAGAGGCTGTTTTTT,CASSATGKRLFF
TRBJ1-4,TRBV5-6,TRBD1,NA,TGTGCCAGCAGCACGTCCGGGACAGGGGATGAAAAACTGTTTTTT,CASSTSGTGDEKLFF
TRBJ1-4,TRBV6-5,NA,NA,TGTGCCAGCAGTTCCAGGGGCCCTAATGAAAAACTGTTTTTT,CASSSRGPNEKLFF
TRBJ1-1,TRBV5-1,NA,NA,TGCGCCAGCAGCCCTCTGGGAGAGGACACTGAAGCTTTCTTT,CASSPLGEDTEAFF
TRBJ2-5,TRBV19,TRBD1,NA,TGTGCCAGTAGCCAGGGGTCGGGTCAGGGGGCCCAGTACTTC,CASSQGSGQGAQYF
TRBJ2-2,TRBV2,NA,NA,TGTGCCAGCAACCAAGCGAGGGACACCGGGGAGCTGTTTTTT,CASNQARDTGELFF
TRBJ2-5,TRBV19,NA,NA,TGTGCCAGTAGTATAGAGGAAGGGGCGCTAGAGACCCAGTACTTC,CASSIEEGALETQYF
TRBJ2-1,TRBV3-1/TRBV3-2,TRBD2,NA,TGTGCCAGCAGCCAAGATTTACTAGCGGGGGACAATGAGCAGTTCTTC,CASSQDLLAGDNEQFF
TRBJ1-6,TRBV4-3,NA,NA,TGCGCCAGCAGCCAAATCTCTAGGATAGTGAATTCACCCCTCCACTTT,CASSQISRIVNSPLHF
TRBJ2-2,TRBV12-1,NA,NA,TGTGCCAGCAGCTTGCGGACATTCGGCGGGGAGCTGTTTTTT,CASSLRTFGGELFF
TRBJ1-2,TRBV4-3,TRBD1,NA,TGCGCCAGCAGCCAAGCACAGGGGTTAGACTATGGCTACACCTTC,CASSQAQGLDYGYTF
TRBJ2-2,TRBV7-2,NA,once,TGTGCCAGCAGCTTATCAGGGGGGTACACCGGGGAGCTGTTTTTT,CASSLSGGYTGELFF